This TCR beta chain was retrieved from a study of Tregs in tolerant kidney transplant recipients. Study observations and caveats: Nucleotide sequences could not be compared across some patients' samples due to primer changes. Tregs expanded with activated donor B cells seemed most donor-specific.

Recipients received nonmyeloablative bone marrow transplants from related graft donors, with transient mixed chimerism. Unstimulated Tregs (CD4+CD25+CD127-) and CD4+CD25- non-Tregs were sorted from PBMCs. V shed 3 bases, J shed 7 bases, and the junction held 8 bases outside the gene matches. There are 14 residues in the CDR3. In germline, CDR1 is DFQATT, CDR2 SNEGSKA (reference sequence). Here immunoSEQ multiplex PCR was the method, and the copy in TCRdb shows in-frame clones only, minus some. Its clone listing holds 15,000 or so clones. Concerning this clone itself: The target antigen is unknown. The CDR3 end falls 3 residues outside the read, so it is completed with the germline J gene.

This TCR was sampled from a human patient who received a combined kidney and bone marrow transplant. Some T cells may be provided by the graft donor. This sample comprised CD8+ T cells from blood (PBMCs), obtained 6 months after the transplant. The chain links TRBV20-1 to TRBJ2-3; 9 bases line up with TRBD1. The CDR3 protein is CSASSGTGINTQYF. The CDR3 bases that were read are TGCAGTGCTAGCTCCGGGACAGGGATTAATACG.